Listed below are T cell receptor beta chains from one sample, sequenced in a study of cytomegalovirus exposure and HLA in healthy donors. TCRdb keeps only in-frame clones here, not all; method: immunoSEQ multiplex PCR. The profile shows over 200,000 clones, almost 80% of them singletons. The sample consisted of PBMCs. The receptors were gathered from a male donor in good health and CMV-seronegative. The conserved cysteine and the conserved F or W are not part of the CDR3 here. Each record gives: CDR3 protein, V gene.

ATSRDRHLNTEAF	TRBV15
ASSPAGPKRGDEQF	TRBV28
ASSLTGGYGTEAF	TRBV5-4
ASSILAGGPEQY	TRBV19
ASSNGPQDTDQETQY	TRBV21-1
ASSDSGTGKDTEAF	TRBV6-4
ASGLDRSEQY	TRBV12-5
ASSGSSGTRTDTQY	TRBV5-6
ASSSPTGYEQY	TRBV5-6
ASSRDYEQY	TRBV28
ASSIGASGRGEQY	TRBV7-3
ASSTKTGARTDTQY	TRBV5-1
ASSLSMGPPTYEQY	TRBV28
ASSAPPIEAF	TRBV9
ASTHRTGGAKDTQY	TRBV5-1
ASSFAGTGSYEQY	TRBV7-3
ASSLTGRGSYEQY	TRBV27
ASSLEREITGELF	TRBV28
ASSLGLAGAYEQY	TRBV5-4
ASSPGTEYNQPQH	TRBV5-8
ASSQDLRGTNYGYT	TRBV14
ASSLVGSGGYEQY	TRBV11-2
ASSNTYNEQF	TRBV6-5
ASSYPTSGLSSYNEQF	TRBV28
ASSVGGSAYEQY	TRBV9
ASSEDRVGNQPQH	TRBV2
ASDPLGGDQPQH	TRBV28
ASTAAYEQY	TRBV10-2
ASSSALYNEQF	TRBV2
ASSLYLDRGEQY	TRBV27
SARAYEQY	TRBV20-1
ATSGGRRETQY	TRBV5-8
ASISPGQGHEQY	TRBV6-1
ASSIGPRGVDEKLF	TRBV19
ASSEGGGRTDTQY	TRBV10-2
ASSPVGTGGPSGNTIY	TRBV18
ASSETGGAYGYT	TRBV2
SGAGVTEAF	TRBV20-1
ASSLDGRQGSTEAF	TRBV11-3
ASSLGLAGSTYEQY	TRBV7-8
ASARDMNTGELF	TRBV13
ASSWASGSGEQY	TRBV19
ASSLSTTSGIYNEQF	TRBV7-9
ASSFMTSGSDTQY	TRBV5-4
ASSAVDGRPEQF	TRBV5-4
ASSQNRSPGELF	TRBV14
ASSVGLAGDYNEQF	TRBV9
ASSLDSTNSPLH	TRBV28
ASSLDSRRNTEAF	TRBV7-9
ASSEWSGTPQETQY	TRBV9
ASSLEQGLLYEQY	TRBV7-9
SVEERQAPSSGNTIY	TRBV29-1
ASSSGAGGVYEQY	TRBV9